This T cell receptor (beta chain) appears in the sequencing data of a study of T cells after yellow fever vaccination. Study-level results: Repertoires obtained by FACS sorting could include abundant clonotypes that entered as contaminants from the bulk population.

TCRdb analysed the 5' RACE reads with MiXCR anew, one entry per CDR3 protein. The sample lists 310,000 or so distinct CDR3 sequences; around 6.8% were seen once. This clonotype came up many times. The antigen remains undetermined. Sequenced material: PBMCs, taken approximately 47 days after the first yellow fever vaccination. This TCR derives from a young man who received the YFV17D yellow fever vaccine.

This CDR3 is CASSLQYGGRELFF. The CDR3 DNA reads as TGTGCCAGCAGTTTACAGTACGGGGGCAGGGAGCTGTTTTTT. This chain links TRBV27 with TRBJ2-2; D may match TRBD1 or TRBD2 (6 bases each). This CDR3 contains 14 residues. The germline gives CDR1 MNHEY, CDR2 SMNVEV (reference sequence). The V gene lost 2 bases and the J gene lost 9 bases, with 13 bases spanning the gap.